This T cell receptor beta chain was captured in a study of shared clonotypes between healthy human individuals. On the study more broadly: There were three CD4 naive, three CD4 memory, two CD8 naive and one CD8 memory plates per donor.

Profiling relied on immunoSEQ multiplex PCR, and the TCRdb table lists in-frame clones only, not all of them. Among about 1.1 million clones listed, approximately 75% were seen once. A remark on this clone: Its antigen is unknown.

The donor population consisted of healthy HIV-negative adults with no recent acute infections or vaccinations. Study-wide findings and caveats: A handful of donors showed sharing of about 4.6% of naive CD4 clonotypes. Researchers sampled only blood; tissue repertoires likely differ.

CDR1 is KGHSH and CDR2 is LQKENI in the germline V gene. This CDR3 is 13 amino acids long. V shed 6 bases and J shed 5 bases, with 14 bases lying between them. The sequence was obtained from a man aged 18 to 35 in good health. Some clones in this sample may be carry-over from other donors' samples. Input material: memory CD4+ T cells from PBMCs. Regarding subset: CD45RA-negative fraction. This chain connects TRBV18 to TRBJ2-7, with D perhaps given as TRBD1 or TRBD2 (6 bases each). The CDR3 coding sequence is TGTGCCAGCTCCCCCCCGGGGGCAGACGAGCAGTACTTC. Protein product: CASSPPGADEQYF.